These 4 T cell receptor beta chains were all obtained from the same sample, sequenced in a study of glioma-infiltrating T cells after dendritic cell vaccination. Repertoires were generated with immunoSEQ multiplex PCR, while TCRdb's copy carries only in-frame clones and drops some. Among fewer than 90,000 clones, 80% to 85% were seen once, and the ten largest hold 5.5% to 8%. Time point described: after dendritic cell vaccination, including at tumor progression/relapse. This specimen was blood, taken after dendritic cell vaccination. The receptors come from a human donor with glioblastoma.

The chain carries TRBV11-2 and TRBJ2-2, with D unresolved. There are 12 residues in the CDR3. Per germline, CDR1 SGHAT and CDR2 FQNNGV. V dropped 2 bases and J dropped 5 bases, with 3 bases sitting between them. Here the CDR3 DNA reads TGTGCCAGCAGCTTACGTACCGGGGAGCTGTTTTTT. Protein: CASSLRTGELFF.

This clone occurred a few times. The V call is TRBV7-9, the J call TRBJ2-7, with no clear D. The CDR3 is 13 residues long. Germline assignment: CDR1 SEHNR and CDR2 FQNEAQ (reference sequence). Trimming removed 1 base from V and 5 bases from J, with 9 bases in between. Written as DNA, the CDR3 is TGTGCCAGCAGCTTAGGGGCCCTCAACGAGCAGTACTTC. Translation: CASSLGALNEQYF. The full variable domain, completed using reference TRBV7-9 and TRBJ2-7, is DTGVSQNPRHKITKRGQNVTFRCDPISEHNRLYWYRQTLGQGPEFLTYFQNEAQLEKSRLLSDRFSAERPKGSFSTLEIQRTEQGDSAMYLCASSLGALNEQYFGPGTRLTVT.

This chain joins TRBV21-1 and TRBJ1-6. TRBV21-1 is a known pseudogene. The CDR3 has 16 amino acids. This CDR3 is CASSTPRAVNNSPLHF. The CDR3, as DNA: TGTGCCAGCAGTACCCCGCGGGCTGTCAATAATTCACCCCTCCACTTT.

J is TRBJ2-7 and V is TRBV11-1; D perhaps matches TRBD2 (6 bases). This CDR3 is 13 amino acids long. Per the germline V gene, CDR1 is SGHAT and CDR2 is FQDESV (reference sequence). The germline V and J ends were trimmed by 1 base and 5 bases, with 9 bases remaining between them. The CDR3 is CASSLGERDEQYF. For the CDR3, the DNA is TGTGCCAGCAGCTTAGGGGAGCGGGACGAGCAGTACTTC. The full variable domain, in which reference TRBV11-1 and TRBJ2-7 provide the parts outside the CDR3, is EAEVAQSPRYKITEKSQAVAFWCDPISGHATLYWYRQILGQGPELLVQFQDESVVDDSQLPKDRFSAERLKGVDSTLKIQPAELGDSAMYLCASSLGERDEQYFGPGTRLTVT.